The T cell receptor (beta chain) described here comes from a study of monozygotic twins with inflammatory bowel disease. Findings of the study overall: IBD patients exhibited fewer clonotypes shared with other individuals than healthy twins, particularly with disease activity. Treatment differences in immunosuppression may have added variability to the repertoires of patients.

The CDR3 loop spans 14 amino acids. CDR1 DFQATT and CDR2 SNEGSKA come from the germline V gene (reference sequence). In regard to this clonotype: Its cognate antigen is unknown.

TCRdb re-called the 5' RACE reads and catalogs CDR3 proteins one per entry, DNA excluded. Its table lists approximately 420,000 distinct CDR3 sequences. Phlebotomy per donor yielded a single 2.5 ml blood sample. The receptor's source is a human donor with ulcerative colitis or Crohn's disease, or a healthy co-twin of an affected twin (not recorded which). Sequencing was done on a sample of blood. The chain recombines TRBV20-1 with TRBJ1-1; TCRdb returns TRBD1, unconfirmable since there is no DNA. CDR3 in amino acids: CSARAPTGWAEAFF.